This T cell receptor (beta chain) was profiled in a study of shared clonotypes between healthy human individuals. Terminally differentiated effector memory CD45RA+ cells were excluded from the naive CD8 cells, which were CD45RO-negative and positively selected for CCR7. Sequencing used immunoSEQ multiplex PCR; TCRdb keeps in-frame clones, though not all of them. Of around 1.9 million clones listed, about 93% are singletons. This CDR3 is built from 15 residues. Germline V lookup: CDR1 SGHTS, CDR2 YDEGEE. Trimming shortened V by 0 bases and J by 0 bases, and 9 bases separated the two germline ends. The chain links TRBV5-8 to TRBJ1-2; no reliable D call. The receptor comes from a young man in good health. Some clones in this sample may be carry-over from other donors' samples. Input material: naive CD8+ T cells from PBMCs. The CDR3 DNA reads as TGTGCCAGCAGCTTGGAGCCAGATCCTAACTATGGCTACACCTTC. This sequence encodes CASSLEPDPNYGYTF.